The TCR beta chain under discussion was sequenced for a study of blood T cell repertoires in COVID-19. This CDR3 spans 16 amino acids. Losses at the gene ends were 5 bases for V and 5 bases for J; bases not matched to a gene: 11. Germline lookup yields CDR1 SGHTA and CDR2 FQGTGA. Authors' processing steps: The authors estimated nucleated cell counts from reference gene primer amplification. Clones were sequenced by immunoSEQ multiplex PCR, and TCRdb holds only the in-frame ones, with some missing. The DNA was the basis for D and trimming; V, J and clone size are from that table. The sample lists about 46,000 clones, over 75% occurring once.

Material for sequencing was peripheral blood. The J gene is TRBJ2-1, the V gene TRBV7-3, with TRBD2 matching over 8 bases. This sequence originates from a human donor in a cohort sampled during active COVID-19. The donor label of this sample is uncertain. The CDR3 loop is CASSPQGAGGHNEQFF. DNA for the CDR3: TGTGCCAGCAGCCCCCAGGGCGCGGGGGGCCACAATGAGCAGTTCTTC. Full variable domain (remainder filled in from reference TRBV7-3 and TRBJ2-1): GAGVSQTPSNKVTEKGKYVELRCDPISGHTALYWYRQSLGQGPEFLIYFQGTGAADDSGLPNDRFFAVRPEGSVSTLKIQRTERGDSAVYLCASSPQGAGGHNEQFFGPGTRLTVL.